The sequence of this T cell receptor beta chain was determined in a study of blood T cell repertoires in COVID-19. Study details: Samples came from the United States, Italy and Spain, spanning acute and convalescent COVID-19. PBMCs, B-cell-depleted T cells, or T cells provided the cDNA or gDNA that made up the material.

Authors' methods: It was from reference gene primer amplification that nucleated cell counts were estimated. The assay was immunoSEQ multiplex PCR, and TCRdb's table has in-frame clones only and misses some. V, J and clone size are those of that table, while D and trimming were read from the DNA. The repertoire holds 110,000 or so clones, with more than 75% as singletons. Germline V gene lookup returns CDR1 MGHRA and CDR2 YSYEKL. This CDR3 has 18 residues. Germline trimming cut 1 base from V and 0 bases from J; bases unmatched to any gene: 4. This clonotype was sampled from a man aged 35 to 55 with acute or convalescent COVID-19. The sample comprised peripheral blood. V gene TRBV4-1 combines with J gene TRBJ2-3, with 13 bases matching TRBD2. This chain's CDR3 is CASSQGGLAGASTDTQYF. Written as DNA, the CDR3 is TGCGCCAGCAGCCAAGGAGGACTAGCGGGGGCCAGCACAGATACGCAGTATTTT.